A single sample is the source of the 15 T cell receptor beta chains below, sequenced in a study of blood T cell repertoires in COVID-19. Repertoires were generated with immunoSEQ multiplex PCR, while TCRdb's copy carries only in-frame clones and drops some. The table has about 130,000 clones, about 84% seen once; the top ten hold 10% to 15%. The sample consisted of peripheral blood. These receptors originate from a woman aged 60-75 years with acute or convalescent COVID-19.

The chain has TRBV15 and TRBJ2-2; TRBD1 matches at 9 bases. The CDR3 length is 15 residues. Germline CDR1 and CDR2: LNHNV and YYDKDF (reference sequence). Unmatched junction bases numbered 7, after V lost 8 bases and J lost 3 bases. The CDR3 DNA follows: TGTGCCACCGGAAACAGGGGGCGCGACACCGGGGAGCTGTTTTTT. This codes for CATGNRGRDTGELFF.

The CDR3: CASSLAGPYEQYF. In DNA form, the CDR3 reads TGTGCCAGCAGTTTAGCAGGCCCCTACGAGCAGTACTTC. The chain employs TRBV28 and TRBJ2-7; D gene ambiguous. The V end was cut by 2 bases, the J end by 2 bases, with 7 bases between. CDR1 and CDR2 from the germline V gene are MDHEN and SYDVKM. The CDR3 spans 13 residues.

The genes are TRBV3-1 (or the pseudogene TRBV3-2) and TRBJ1-2, with D possibly TRBD1 on 5 matching bases. The CDR3 loop spans 11 amino acids. Per germline, CDR1 LGHDT and CDR2 YNNKEL (reference sequence). V lost 4 bases and J lost 7, with 7 bases in between. CDR3: CASSRDSGYTF. DNA of the CDR3: TGTGCCAGCAGCCGCGACAGTGGCTACACCTTC.

The gene calls are TRBV5-4 and TRBJ1-1; 8 nucleotides agree with TRBD1. Germline values: CDR1 SGHNT, CDR2 YYREEE (reference sequence). This CDR3 has 15 residues. Losses at the gene ends were 4 bases for V and 3 bases for J; bases not matched to a gene: 8. CDR3 bases: TGTGCCAGCAGCATCAGACAGGGGCCTTACACTGAAGCTTTCTTT. It translates to CASSIRQGPYTEAFF.

The J gene is TRBJ1-1, the V gene TRBV3-1 (or the pseudogene TRBV3-2), with D perhaps matching TRBD1 (5 bases). Trimming stripped 1 base from V and 5 bases from J, with 11 bases between. CDR1 and CDR2 (germline): LGHDT, YNNKEL (reference sequence). The CDR3 has 14 residues. The CDR3 region has the DNA TGTGCCAGCAGCCAAGGACTCGGGGGAACTGAAGCTTTCTTT. Translation gives CASSQGLGGTEAFF.

This sequence joins TRBV12-3 or TRBV12-4 and TRBJ1-1; D call uncertain. This CDR3 is built from 12 residues. V was clipped by 5 bases and J by 8 bases, with 12 bases between them. CDR3: CASSPLRREAFF. The CDR3 DNA reads TGTGCCAGCAGTCCGTTAAGGAGAGAAGCTTTCTTT.

In its sample, this clone was seen once. V gene TRBV14 combines with J gene TRBJ1-2; D might be TRBD1 (6 bases). Germline V CDR1 and CDR2: SGHDN, FVKESK. The ends were cut back, 6 bases at V and 8 bases at J, with 19 bases in the middle. CDR3 length: 14 residues. As DNA, the CDR3 is TGTGCCAGCAGTCCCACATCAGGGGCGCAAGGCTACACCTTC. This encodes CASSPTSGAQGYTF.

The V and J genes are TRBV5-1 and TRBJ1-1, with a weak D call TRBD1 (6 bases). With 6 bases removed from V and 4 bases from J, the gap between germline ends came to 13 bases. The V gene's germline CDR1 is SGHRS and CDR2 YFSETQ. CDR3 size: 13 residues. The CDR3 here is CASTGQMGTEAFF. The CDR3 DNA follows: TGCGCCAGCACAGGACAGATGGGCACTGAAGCTTTCTTT.

The V gene is TRBV24-1, the J gene TRBJ1-5; TRBD1 is a possible D gene (6 bases). The V gene lost 9 bases and the J gene lost 6 bases, with 14 bases spanning the gap. The CDR3 consists of 13 residues. The germline gives CDR1 KGHDR, CDR2 SFDVKD. Here the CDR3 reads CATSQQGTQPQHF. The CDR3 region has the DNA TGTGCCACCTCTCAACAGGGAACTCAGCCCCAGCATTTT.

The V and J genes are TRBV7-8 and TRBJ2-3, with D possibly matching TRBD1 (6 bases). Germline values: CDR1 SGHVS, CDR2 FQNEAQ. The CDR3 is 15 residues long. The V and J ends lost 5 bases and 2 bases respectively, with 14 bases between them. In DNA form, the CDR3 reads TGTGCCAGCAGCCACCGGGACACTCTCACAGATACGCAGTATTTT. Protein: CASSHRDTLTDTQYF.

This clone showed up just a few times. This rearrangement joins TRBV19 to TRBJ2-1; a possible D gene is TRBD2 (6 bases). There are 14 residues in the CDR3. Germline V lookup: CDR1 LNHDA, CDR2 SQIVND (reference sequence). Trimming removed 6 bases from V and 0 bases from J, with 9 bases in between. The CDR3 spells CASRLGGSYNEQFF. The DNA of the CDR3 is TGTGCCAGTAGGTTGGGGGGCTCCTACAATGAGCAGTTCTTC.

This clone has just a few counts. The gene calls are TRBV19 and TRBJ1-5, with 8 nucleotides matching TRBD1. Germline V CDR1 and CDR2: LNHDA, SQIVND (reference sequence). The CDR3 consists of 15 residues. V lost 7 bases to trimming and J lost 4 bases; unmatched junction nucleotides: 9. CDR3 bases: TGTGCCAGTAAGGTCCGGGACAGGATAAATCAGCCCCAGCATTTT. This codes for CASKVRDRINQPQHF.

This clone was detected once. This sequence joins TRBV5-1 and TRBJ1-2, with D unclear. Germline CDR1 and CDR2: SGHRS and YFSETQ. The CDR3 length is 15 residues. V was cut by 4 bases and J by 2 bases, with 15 bases left in between. The CDR3 region is CASSPTDGPNYGYTF. Written as DNA, the CDR3 is TGCGCCAGCAGCCCTACTGATGGGCCAAACTATGGCTACACCTTC.

This clone was seen a handful of times. The chain employs TRBV6-6 and TRBJ2-3; D ambiguous. The V gene's germline CDR1 is MNHNY and CDR2 SVGAGI (reference sequence). With 6 bases removed from V and 7 bases from J, the gap between germline ends came to 8 bases. This CDR3 has 11 amino acids. CDR3 amino acids: CASRIENTQYF. The CDR3 DNA sequence: TGTGCCAGCAGGATAGAGAATACGCAGTATTTT.

The chain recombines TRBV19 with TRBJ1-1; D not certain. V was pared by 10 bases and J by 1 base, with 19 bases between. The CDR3 runs 15 residues. The V gene's germline CDR1 is LNHDA and CDR2 SQIVND (reference sequence). DNA for the CDR3: TGTGCCACAAAACCGTTCAGTGGGCAGAACACTGAAGCTTTCTTT. This translates into CATKPFSGQNTEAFF.